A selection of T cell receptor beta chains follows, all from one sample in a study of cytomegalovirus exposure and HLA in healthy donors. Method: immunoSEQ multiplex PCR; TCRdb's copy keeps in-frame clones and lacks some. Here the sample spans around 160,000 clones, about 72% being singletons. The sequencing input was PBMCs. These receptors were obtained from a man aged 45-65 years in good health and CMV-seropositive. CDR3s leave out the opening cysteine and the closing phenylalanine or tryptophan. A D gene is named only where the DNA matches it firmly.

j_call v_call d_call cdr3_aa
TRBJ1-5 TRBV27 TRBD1 ASSVGTGRHSNQPQH
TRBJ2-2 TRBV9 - ASSEDSRYTGELF
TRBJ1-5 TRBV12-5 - ASGLVLGGSNQPQH
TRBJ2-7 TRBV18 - ASSPPGAGDFYEQY
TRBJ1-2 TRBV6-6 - ASNPTRTEGYT
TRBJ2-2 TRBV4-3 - ASSQEVWAGAFTGELF
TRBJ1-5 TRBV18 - ASSPSGHQPQH
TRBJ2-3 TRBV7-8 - ASTGLLQAGAHINTDTQY
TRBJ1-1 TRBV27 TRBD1 ASGSRFTGGLNTEAF
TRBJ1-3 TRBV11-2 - ASSLGGPGNTIY
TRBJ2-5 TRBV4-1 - ASSQPGTTNQETQY
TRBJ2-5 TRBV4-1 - ASSRLAGQWVQETQY
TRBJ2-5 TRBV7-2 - ASSLARETQY
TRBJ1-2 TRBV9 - ASSVQGPGYGYT
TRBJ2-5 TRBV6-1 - ASSARTGPQETQY